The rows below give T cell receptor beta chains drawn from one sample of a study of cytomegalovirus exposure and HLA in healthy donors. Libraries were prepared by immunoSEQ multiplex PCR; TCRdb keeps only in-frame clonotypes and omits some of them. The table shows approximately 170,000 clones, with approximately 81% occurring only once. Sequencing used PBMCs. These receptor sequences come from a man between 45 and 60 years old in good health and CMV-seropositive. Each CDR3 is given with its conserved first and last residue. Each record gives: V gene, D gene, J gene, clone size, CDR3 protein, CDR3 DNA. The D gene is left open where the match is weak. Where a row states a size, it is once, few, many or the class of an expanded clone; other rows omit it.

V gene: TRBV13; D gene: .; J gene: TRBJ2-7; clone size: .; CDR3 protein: CASSLGLQNSYEQYF; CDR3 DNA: TGTGCCAGCAGCTTAGGCCTACAGAACTCCTACGAGCAGTACTTC
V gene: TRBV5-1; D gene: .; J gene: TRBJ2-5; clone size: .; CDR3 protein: CASSLSVDQTQYF; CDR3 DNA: TGCGCCAGCAGCTTGTCGGTCGATCAGACCCAGTACTTC
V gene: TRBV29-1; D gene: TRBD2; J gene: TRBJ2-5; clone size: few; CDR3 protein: CSVGGLAENQETQYF; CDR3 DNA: TGCAGCGTTGGGGGACTAGCGGAGAATCAAGAGACCCAGTACTTC
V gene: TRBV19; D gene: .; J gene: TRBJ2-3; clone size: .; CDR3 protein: CASSTGTPRDTQYF; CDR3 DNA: TGTGCCAGTAGTACCGGGACACCTCGCGATACGCAGTATTTT
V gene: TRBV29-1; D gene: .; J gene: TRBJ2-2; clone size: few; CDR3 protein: CSVEGGAGGELFF; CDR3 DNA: TGCAGCGTTGAAGGGGGCGCAGGCGGGGAGCTGTTTTTT
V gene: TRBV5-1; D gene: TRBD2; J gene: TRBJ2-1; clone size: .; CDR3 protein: CASSLLFGGSQGEQFF; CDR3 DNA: TGCGCCAGCAGCTTGCTTTTCGGGGGGAGTCAGGGAGAGCAGTTCTTC
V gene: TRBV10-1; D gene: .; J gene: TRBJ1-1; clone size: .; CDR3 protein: CASTPDSRVTEAFF; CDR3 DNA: TGCGCCAGCACCCCCGACAGTCGAGTCACTGAAGCTTTCTTT
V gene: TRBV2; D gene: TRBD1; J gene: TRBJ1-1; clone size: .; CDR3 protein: CASSGQGARNTEAFF; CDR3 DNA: TGTGCCAGCAGTGGACAGGGGGCCCGGAACACTGAAGCTTTCTTT
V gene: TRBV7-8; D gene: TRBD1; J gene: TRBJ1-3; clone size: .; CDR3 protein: CASSFGQGGNTIYF; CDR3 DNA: TGTGCCAGCAGCTTTGGACAGGGGGGAAACACCATATATTTT
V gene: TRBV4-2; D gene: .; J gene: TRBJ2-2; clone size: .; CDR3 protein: CASSRSGGLNTGELFF; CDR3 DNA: TGTGCCAGCAGTCGCTCGGGGGGCCTCAACACCGGGGAGCTGTTTTTT
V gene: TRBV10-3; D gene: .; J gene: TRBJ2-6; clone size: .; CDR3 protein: CAISDIGIAGANVLTF; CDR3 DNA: TGTGCCATCAGCGACATCGGTATCGCAGGGGCCAACGTCCTGACTTTC
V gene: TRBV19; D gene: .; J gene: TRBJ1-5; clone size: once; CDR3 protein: CASSGQTNQPQHF; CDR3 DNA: TGTGCCAGTAGTGGGCAAACCAATCAGCCCCAGCATTTT
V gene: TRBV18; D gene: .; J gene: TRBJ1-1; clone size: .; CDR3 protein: CASQPGGLTEAFF; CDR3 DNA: TGTGCCAGCCAACCCGGGGGGCTCACTGAAGCTTTCTTT
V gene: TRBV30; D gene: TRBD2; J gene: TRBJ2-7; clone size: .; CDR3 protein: CAWTNPLAGGLGEQYF; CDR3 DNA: TGTGCCTGGACCAACCCCCTAGCGGGGGGGCTAGGCGAGCAGTACTTC
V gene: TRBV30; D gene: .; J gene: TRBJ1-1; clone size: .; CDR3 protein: CAWRWGASPEAFF; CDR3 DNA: TGTGCCTGGAGATGGGGAGCGTCGCCTGAAGCTTTCTTT
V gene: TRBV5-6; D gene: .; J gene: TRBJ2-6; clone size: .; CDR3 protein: CASTQGLSGANVLTF; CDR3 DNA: TGTGCCAGCACCCAGGGGCTCTCTGGGGCCAACGTCCTGACTTTC
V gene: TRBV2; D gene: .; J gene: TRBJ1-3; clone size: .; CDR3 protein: CASSGGWAGNTIYF; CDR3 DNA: TGTGCCAGCAGTGGGGGCTGGGCTGGAAACACCATATATTTT
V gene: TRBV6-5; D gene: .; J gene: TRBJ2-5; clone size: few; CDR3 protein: CASSYGPRGGETQYF; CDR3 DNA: TGTGCCAGCAGTTACGGCCCTAGGGGCGGTGAGACCCAGTACTTC
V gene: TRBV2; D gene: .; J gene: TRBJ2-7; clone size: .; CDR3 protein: CAQNSRDSYEQYF; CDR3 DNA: TGTGCTCAAAATAGCAGGGACTCCTACGAGCAGTACTTC
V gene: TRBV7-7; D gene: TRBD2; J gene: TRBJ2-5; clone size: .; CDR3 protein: CASSSGTSVQETQYF; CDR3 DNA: TGTGCTAGCAGCTCCGGGACTAGCGTACAAGAGACCCAGTACTTC
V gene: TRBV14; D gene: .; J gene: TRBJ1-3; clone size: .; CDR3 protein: CASSRAFGNTIYF; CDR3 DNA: TGTGCCAGCAGCCGGGCATTTGGAAACACCATATATTTT
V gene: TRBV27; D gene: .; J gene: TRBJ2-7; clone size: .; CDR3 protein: CASSPGQVGEQYF; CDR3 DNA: TGTGCCAGCAGCCCCGGCCAGGTGGGCGAGCAGTACTTC
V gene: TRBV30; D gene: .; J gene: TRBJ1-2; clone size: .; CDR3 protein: CAWTEDRSNYGYTF; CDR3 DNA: TGTGCCTGGACTGAGGACAGAAGTAACTATGGCTACACCTTC
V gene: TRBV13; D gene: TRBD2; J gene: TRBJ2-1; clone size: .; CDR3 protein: CASSPSGGFYNEQFF; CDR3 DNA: TGTGCCAGCAGCCCTAGCGGGGGGTTCTACAATGAGCAGTTCTTC
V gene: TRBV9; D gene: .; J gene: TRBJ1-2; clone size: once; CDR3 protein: CASSAGGGYTF; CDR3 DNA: TGTGCCAGCAGCGCGGGGGGTGGCTACACCTTC
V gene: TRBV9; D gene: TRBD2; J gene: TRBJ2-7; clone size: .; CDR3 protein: CASSVAGLASDEQYF; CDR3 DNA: TGTGCCAGCAGCGTCGCGGGACTAGCGTCCGACGAGCAGTACTTC
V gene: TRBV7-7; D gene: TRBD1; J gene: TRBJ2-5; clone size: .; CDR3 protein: CATKGQGRSETQYF; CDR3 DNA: TGTGCTACCAAGGGACAGGGCCGTTCGGAGACCCAGTACTTC